This T cell receptor (beta chain) comes out of a study of cytomegalovirus exposure and HLA in healthy donors. The PCR employed 60 Vbeta primers together with 13 Jbeta primers. The assay was immunoSEQ multiplex PCR, and TCRdb's table has in-frame clones only and misses some. Altogether about 70,000 clones are present, 74% being singletons, with the ten largest covering around 10%. V gave up 1 base and J gave up 5 bases, with 20 bases separating them. The length of the CDR3 is 17 residues. Germline values: CDR1 SNHLY, CDR2 FYNNEI. This rearrangement joins TRBV2 to TRBJ1-1, with TRBD1 as a possible D gene (6 bases). Sequences were obtained from PBMCs. The receptor was isolated from a woman in her sixties in good health and CMV-seropositive. The CDR3 region has the DNA TGTGCCAGCAGTGAAGGCTACTGGGACCCAGGGGTGACTGAAGCTTTCTTT. Its protein product is CASSEGYWDPGVTEAFF.